This record covers a single T cell receptor (beta chain). Its target is not known. The sample belongs to a study of T cell repertoires in cytomegalovirus infection. On the study more broadly: Selected CMV epitopes included recently identified HLA-C-restricted ones as well as well-studied HLA-B-restricted ones. CMV infection together with matching HLA type was indicated by public TCR beta signatures. Study results and limitations: People with CMV and the relevant HLA were identified by cumulative public TCR beta family frequency. There were HLA-C-restricted CMV-specific TCR beta clonotypes dominating the ex vivo response.

Germline CDR1 reads SGHRS; CDR2 reads YFSETQ. The CDR3 is 13 amino acids. V was cut by 5 bases and J by 0 bases, with 8 bases left in between. TCRdb reprocessed the reads via MiXCR and lists one record per CDR3 protein. The sample lists about 110,000 distinct CDR3 sequences; about 30% were seen once. The genes are TRBV5-1 and TRBJ1-1; possible D gene TRBD1, 5 bases. Sequences were derived from CD8+ T cells from cultured PBMCs, sampled from culture after CMV antigen stimulation. The sequence came from a human donor in good health (CMV status not recorded). Some clones in this sample may be carry-over from other donors' samples. CDR3 nucleotide sequence: TGCGCCAGCAGGTCAGGGTTGAACACTGAAGCTTTCTTT. This translates into CASRSGLNTEAFF.